Presented here are 32 T cell receptor beta chains from one specimen sequenced in a study of T cell changes during pregnancy in multiple sclerosis. Only in-frame clones appear in the TCRdb table, and some are missing; sequencing was by immunoSEQ multiplex PCR. Here the sample spans 60,000 to 75,000 clones, 80% to 95% being singletons. Specimen: peripheral blood, collected in the second trimester of pregnancy. These receptors came from a female donor with multiple sclerosis, enrolled in a pregnancy study.

The chain combines TRBV2 with TRBJ2-7, with 8 nucleotides matching TRBD1. Trimming took 6 bases from V and 7 from J; bases not matched to a gene: 8. Germline V lookup: CDR1 SNHLY, CDR2 FYNNEI. CDR3 size: 13 residues. The chain's CDR3 is CASSVDRVREQYF. DNA for the CDR3: TGTGCCAGCAGCGTGGACAGGGTTCGGGAGCAGTACTTC.

This clone was recorded once. The genes are TRBV28 and TRBJ2-7; 8 bases fit TRBD1. The CDR3 sequence is 15 residues long. Trimming took 6 bases from V and 6 from J; bases not matched to a gene: 13. Germline CDR1 and CDR2: MDHEN and SYDVKM. This CDR3 reads CASRGMTGAPSEQYF. CDR3 in DNA: TGTGCCAGCAGGGGTATGACAGGGGCCCCCTCCGAGCAGTACTTC.

The rearrangement uses TRBV30 and TRBJ1-4, with 8 nucleotides matching TRBD1. Germline V gene lookup returns CDR1 GTSNPN and CDR2 SVGIG (reference sequence). CDR3 length equals 18 residues. V lost 4 bases, J lost 4 bases, and 17 bases stayed unmatched. CDR3 DNA: TGTGCCTGGACCCCACAAAGGACAGGGAGGCGAGATAATGAAAAACTGTTTTTT. Protein: CAWTPQRTGRRDNEKLFF.

The chain has TRBV7-9 and TRBJ2-3; 11 nucleotides match TRBD2. There are 14 residues in the CDR3. Germline CDR1 is SEHNR and CDR2 is FQNEAQ (reference sequence). V was clipped by 6 bases and J by 7 bases; unmatched bases: 6. The CDR3 region is CASRSTSGANTQYF. In DNA, the CDR3 is TGTGCCAGCAGATCGACTAGCGGGGCAAATACGCAGTATTTT.

Comments on this clone: A far larger clone is off by one base, so a read error is likely. This chain joins TRBV5-8 and TRBJ2-7, with TRBD1 matching 8 bases. From germline, CDR1 is SGHTS and CDR2 YDEGEE. Losses at the gene ends were 4 bases for V and 4 bases for J; bases not matched to a gene: 13. The CDR3 spans 16 residues. CDR3 DNA sequence: TGTGCCAGCAGCCAAGATGAGGGGACAGGAGGATACGAGCAGTACTTC. This sequence encodes CASSQDEGTGGYEQYF.

The rearrangement uses TRBV7-9 and TRBJ2-1; a possible D gene is TRBD1 (6 bases). CDR1 is SEHNR, CDR2 FQNEAQ, per germline (reference sequence). This CDR3 is 14 amino acids long. The V gene lost 5 bases and the J gene lost 8 bases, with 16 bases spanning the gap. As DNA, the CDR3 is TGTGCCAGCAGCGTACAGGGCGTGACCTATGAGCAGTTCTTC. Translated, it gives CASSVQGVTYEQFF.

The chain uses TRBV29-1 and TRBJ2-7, with D unclear. CDR1 SQVTM and CDR2 ANQGSEA come from the germline V gene. The CDR3 extends over 12 amino acids. The V gene lost 0 bases and the J gene lost 3 bases, with 6 bases spanning the gap. CDR3 DNA: TGCAGCGTTGAAGACCCCGGCTACGAGCAGTACTTC. The encoded protein is CSVEDPGYEQYF.

The CDR3 spells CASSSPGQGGYTDTQYF. CDR3 DNA sequence: TGTGCCAGCAGTTCACCGGGACAGGGGGGCTACACAGATACGCAGTATTTT. This chain uses TRBV28 with TRBJ2-3; 11 positions match TRBD1. J lost 2 bases, V lost 4 bases, and 8 bases had no gene match. The CDR3 sequence is 17 residues long. Germline values: CDR1 MDHEN, CDR2 SYDVKM.

J is TRBJ1-2 and V is TRBV7-2; 7 bases line up with TRBD1. This CDR3 region has 12 residues. V was pared by 8 bases and J by 5 bases, with 5 bases of the junction left unmatched. Looked up from germline, CDR1 is SGHTA and CDR2 is FQGNSA. CDR3: CASDEQGYGYTF. CDR3 nucleotide sequence: TGTGCCAGCGACGAACAGGGGTATGGCTACACCTTC.

This chain joins TRBV9 and TRBJ2-1; maybe TRBD1 (6 bases). Germline-derived CDR1 and CDR2 are SGDLS and YYNGEE. V lost 0 bases, J lost 10 bases, and 14 bases lay in between. The CDR3 length is 14 residues. In DNA, the CDR3 is TGTGCCAGCAGCGTAGATGGACTGAGGGGGGAGCAGTTCTTC. Amino acid sequence: CASSVDGLRGEQFF. The full variable domain, rest sourced from reference TRBV9 and TRBJ2-1, is DSGVTQTPKHLITATGQRVTLRCSPRSGDLSVYWYQQSLDQGLQFLIQYYNGEERAKGNILERFSAQQFPDLHSELNLSSLELGDSALYFCASSVDGLRGEQFFGPGTRLTVL.

Notes on this clone: Distinct nucleotide sequences in the sample also encode this CDR3. The chain recombines TRBV30 with TRBJ1-1, with D possibly matching TRBD1 (5 bases). This CDR3 has 13 amino acids. Germline V gene lookup returns CDR1 GTSNPN and CDR2 SVGIG (reference sequence). V was shortened by 0 bases and J by 5 bases, with 10 bases between the two germline ends. The CDR3 region is CAWSVSGGTEAFF. The CDR3 DNA reads as TGTGCCTGGAGTGTATCCGGGGGGACTGAAGCTTTCTTT. Combining the CDR3 with reference TRBV30 and TRBJ1-1 gives the whole variable domain SQTIHQWPATLVQPVGSPLSLECTVEGTSNPNLYWYRQAAGRGLQLLFYSVGIGQISSEVPQNLSASRPQDRQFILSSKKLLLSDSGFYLCAWSVSGGTEAFFGQGTRLTVV.

The chain has TRBV11-2 and TRBJ2-1; 7 bases agree with TRBD2. The CDR3 loop spans 15 amino acids. The J segment lost 6 bases and the V segment lost 1 base, leaving 6 bases of the junction unmatched. From germline, CDR1 is SGHAT and CDR2 FQNNGV. The CDR3 loop is CASSLGGSASNEQFF. CDR3 nucleotide sequence: TGTGCCAGCAGCTTAGGCGGGAGTGCGTCCAATGAGCAGTTCTTC. The full variable domain, in which reference TRBV11-2 and TRBJ2-1 provide the parts outside the CDR3, is EAGVAQSPRYKIIEKRQSVAFWCNPISGHATLYWYQQILGQGPKLLIQFQNNGVVDDSQLPKDRFSAERLKGVDSTLKIQPAKLEDSAVYLCASSLGGSASNEQFFGPGTRLTVL.

This chain connects TRBV6-7 to TRBJ2-7, with 8 nucleotides matching TRBD1. TRBV6-7 is an ORF, with its function uncertain. The CDR3 covers 13 residues. Trimming at V came to 7 bases and at J to 4 bases, leaving 6 bases not matched to a gene. CDR3 sequence (DNA): TGTGCCAGCAAAGACAGGGGAAAGTACGAGCAGTACTTC. The encoded protein is CASKDRGKYEQYF.

This rearrangement joins TRBV5-1 to TRBJ1-2; TRBD1 matches at 8 bases. Germline CDR1 reads SGHRS; CDR2 reads YFSETQ. Trimming at V came to 2 bases and at J to 5 bases, leaving 5 bases not matched to a gene. This CDR3 contains 14 residues. The DNA for the CDR3 is TGCGCCAGCAGCTTATTCCAGGGGGCGTATGGCTACACCTTC. Translated: CASSLFQGAYGYTF.

The sample holds one count of this clone. J is TRBJ1-6 and V is TRBV7-2, with unresolved D. The CDR3 consists of 15 residues. Looked up from germline, CDR1 is SGHTA and CDR2 is FQGNSA. Between the trimmed V and J ends, which lost 5 bases and 7 bases, there was a span of 15 bases. The CDR3 DNA reads as TGTGCCAGCAGCCCGAGAGGCCCTCTCAATTCACCCCTCCACTTT. Its translation is CASSPRGPLNSPLHF.

The V call is TRBV9, the J call TRBJ1-3, with D perhaps TRBD1 (6 bases). This CDR3 is 15 amino acids long. CDR1 is SGDLS and CDR2 is YYNGEE in the germline V gene. The V gene lost 5 bases and the J gene lost 5 bases, with 17 bases spanning the gap. CDR3 region: CASSRSGTQRNTIYF. CDR3 nucleotide sequence: TGTGCCAGCAGTCGTAGCGGGACACAACGAAACACCATATATTTT.

The CDR3 DNA reads as TGTGCCAGCAGCTTTACTTCGGACGAGCAGTACTTC. The encoded protein is CASSFTSDEQYF. The V call is TRBV7-9, the J call TRBJ2-7, with no clear D. Germline assignment: CDR1 SEHNR and CDR2 FQNEAQ (reference sequence). The CDR3 covers 12 residues. The V end lost 3 bases, the J end lost 5 bases, and 8 bases lay between the germline ends.

This chain links TRBV7-9 with TRBJ1-1; D is possibly TRBD1 (6 bases). This CDR3 is built from 14 residues. V lost 6 bases, J lost 1 base, and 12 bases lay in between. Germline CDR1 reads SEHNR; CDR2 reads FQNEAQ (reference sequence). DNA for the CDR3: TGTGCCAGCAGTCGGGACATTCAGAACACTGAAGCTTTCTTT. The encoded protein is CASSRDIQNTEAFF.

The J gene is TRBJ1-5, the V gene TRBV18; unclear D gene. This CDR3 contains 15 residues. Germline CDR1 and CDR2: KGHSH and LQKENI. V was cut by 3 bases and J by 0 bases, with 9 bases left in between. Here the CDR3 reads CASSPSGYSNQPQHF. For the CDR3, the DNA is TGTGCCAGCTCACCCTCAGGCTATAGCAATCAGCCCCAGCATTTT.

The CDR3 bases are TGTGCCAGCAGTGACAGACAGTCGAACACTGAAGCTTTCTTT. As protein: CASSDRQSNTEAFF. The J gene is TRBJ1-1, the V gene TRBV2; tentatively, D is TRBD1 (5 bases). CDR1 SNHLY and CDR2 FYNNEI come from the germline V gene. This CDR3 has 14 amino acids. V was shortened by 3 bases and J by 1 base, with 9 bases between the two germline ends.

The chain has TRBV27 and TRBJ1-6; 10 bases line up with TRBD1. CDR1 MNHEY and CDR2 SMNVEV come from the germline V gene (reference sequence). With 8 bases clipped from V and 4 bases from J, the junction kept 5 bases outside the gene matches. The CDR3 runs 15 residues. The CDR3 DNA reads as TGTGCCAGCGGGGACAGGGGCCAGTATAATTCACCCCTCCACTTT. Translation: CASGDRGQYNSPLHF.

The rearrangement joins TRBV6-4 to TRBJ2-3; 10 bases map to TRBD1. Germline trimming cut 2 bases from V and 1 base from J; bases unmatched to any gene: 0. From germline, CDR1 is MRHNA and CDR2 SNTAGT. The CDR3 loop spans 15 amino acids. In DNA form, the CDR3 reads TGTGCCAGCAGTGACGGGACAGGGGGCACAGATACGCAGTATTTT. Amino acids: CASSDGTGGTDTQYF.

The rearrangement joins TRBV5-6 to TRBJ1-6, with D unclear. CDR1 SGHDT and CDR2 YYEEEE come from the germline V gene. The V and J ends lost 7 bases and 7 bases respectively, with 18 bases between them. The CDR3 has 15 amino acids. CDR3 protein: CASRDRPGGNSPLHF. The CDR3 region has the DNA TGTGCCAGCCGGGATCGTCCAGGAGGCAATTCACCCCTCCACTTT.

The chain employs TRBV11-2 and TRBJ2-1, with TRBD2 matching over 10 bases. V shed 1 base, J shed 7 bases, and the junction held 7 bases outside the gene matches. CDR3 length equals 16 residues. CDR1 is SGHAT, CDR2 FQNNGV, per germline. This CDR3 reads CASSLGSGRASNEQFF. Written as DNA, the CDR3 is TGTGCCAGCAGCTTAGGAAGCGGGAGGGCGTCTAATGAGCAGTTCTTC.

The chain uses TRBV7-3 and TRBJ2-2, with 7 bases that match TRBD2. The junction had 3 bases not matched to a gene; V was cut back by 2 bases and J by 0 bases. Germline V gives CDR1 SGHTA, CDR2 FQGTGA. The CDR3 loop spans 16 amino acids. CDR3 region: CASSLSRGANTGELFF. CDR3 DNA: TGTGCCAGCAGCTTATCTCGGGGGGCGAACACCGGGGAGCTGTTTTTT.

The chain joins TRBV18 to TRBJ1-1; D may be TRBD1 (5 bases). This CDR3 is built from 16 residues. The germline V and J ends were trimmed by 2 bases and 6 bases, with 19 bases remaining between them. Looked up from germline, CDR1 is KGHSH and CDR2 is LQKENI. The DNA for the CDR3 is TGTGCCAGCTCACCATCCTCGGGACTCAAGACGGCTGAAGCTTTCTTT. This encodes CASSPSSGLKTAEAFF.

The V call is TRBV10-3, the J call TRBJ1-2; no clear D gene. From germline, CDR1 is ENHRY and CDR2 SYGVKD. The CDR3 runs to 13 residues. V was cut by 8 bases and J by 0 bases, with 10 bases left in between. The CDR3 region is CAILQNSNYGYTF. For the CDR3, the DNA is TGTGCCATCCTCCAGAATTCTAACTATGGCTACACCTTC.

The chain couples TRBV7-9 to TRBJ1-4; no definite D call. V lost 5 bases, J lost 4 bases, and 23 bases lay in between. CDR1 is SEHNR, CDR2 FQNEAQ, per germline (reference sequence). The CDR3 has 18 residues. The CDR3 DNA sequence: TGTGCCAGCAGCACCTTTCTAGGCCACCGGGGAGATAATGAAAAACTGTTTTTT. Encoded protein: CASSTFLGHRGDNEKLFF.

The rearrangement links TRBV2 to TRBJ2-7; tentative D call: TRBD2 (5 bases). The germline CDR1 and CDR2 sequences are SNHLY and FYNNEI. This CDR3 contains 14 residues. The V gene lost 4 bases and the J gene lost 1 base, with 11 bases spanning the gap. The CDR3 spells CASSGGLLSYEQYF. The CDR3 nucleotides read TGTGCCAGCAGTGGCGGACTTCTATCCTACGAGCAGTACTTC.

V is TRBV6-1 and J is TRBJ1-5; TRBD1 matches at 9 bases. V shed 0 bases, J shed 6 bases, and the junction held 3 bases outside the gene matches. The CDR3 runs 15 residues. Germline values: CDR1 MNHNS, CDR2 SASEGT. This CDR3 reads CASSEAGQGSQPQHF. CDR3 coding DNA: TGTGCCAGCAGTGAAGCGGGACAGGGAAGTCAGCCCCAGCATTTT.

The CDR3 nucleotides are TGTGCCAGCAGTCCCCTGGGCGTGGTGGGCACAGATACGCAGTATTTT. This sequence encodes CASSPLGVVGTDTQYF. This chain uses TRBV27 with TRBJ2-3; D remains ambiguous. The germline gives CDR1 MNHEY, CDR2 SMNVEV (reference sequence). Trimming removed 5 bases at V and 1 base at J, with 16 bases between. This CDR3 has 16 residues.

The chain carries TRBV27 and TRBJ1-6; TRBD1 aligns across 8 bases. J gave up 0 bases and V 3 bases, and 7 bases lay outside the gene matches. CDR1 and CDR2 (germline): MNHEY, SMNVEV (reference sequence). The CDR3 runs 18 residues. CDR3 nucleotide sequence: TGTGCCAGCAGTTTCCACAGGGGGATGAGCTCCTATAATTCACCCCTCCACTTT. It yields the protein CASSFHRGMSSYNSPLHF.